A selection of T cell receptor beta chains follows, all from one sample in a study of cytomegalovirus exposure and HLA in healthy donors. Assay: immunoSEQ multiplex PCR; the TCRdb copy retains only in-frame clones and omits some. The data hold around 160,000 clones, with about 88% observed a single time. Sequences were obtained from PBMCs. The receptors were sampled from a man between 18 and 29 years old in good health and CMV-seronegative. Each CDR3 is given with its conserved first and last residue. The D gene is left open where the match is weak. Some rows have no size entry. The others give once, few or many, or a class for an expanded clone.

j_call,v_call,clone_size,d_call,cdr3_nt,cdr3_aa
TRBJ1-2,TRBV28,few,NA,TGTGCCAGCAGCACCAGGGCATCCTATGGCTACACCTTC,CASSTRASYGYTF
TRBJ2-3,TRBV7-2,NA,NA,TGTGCCAGCAGCTCCCAGGGGGCGGGAGTCACAGATACGCAGTATTTT,CASSSQGAGVTDTQYF
TRBJ1-1,TRBV6-1,NA,NA,TGTGCCAGCCCGAATGGGAGGGTAGGGAGCACTGAAGCTTTCTTT,CASPNGRVGSTEAFF
TRBJ1-2,TRBV19,NA,NA,TGTGCCAGTAGTATCGGGGGGAATGGCTACACCTTC,CASSIGGNGYTF
TRBJ1-4,TRBV19,NA,NA,TGTGCCAGTACCCTCGTGGGGGCGATGGATGAAAAACTGTTTTTT,CASTLVGAMDEKLFF
TRBJ1-1,TRBV7-9,NA,TRBD1,TGTGCCAGCACCACAACAGGGGAGAACACTGAAGCTTTCTTT,CASTTTGENTEAFF
TRBJ1-5,TRBV6-5,once,NA,TGTGCCAGCAGTTACGCGGAGGGCAATCAGCCCCAGCATTTT,CASSYAEGNQPQHF
TRBJ1-4,TRBV7-6,NA,NA,TGTGCCAGCACCTATTCAAGTTACCCAACTAATGAAAAACTGTTTTTT,CASTYSSYPTNEKLFF
TRBJ2-6,TRBV5-1,NA,TRBD1,TGCGCCAGCAGCTTGCGGGGGACAGGCGGGGCCAACGTCCTGACTTTC,CASSLRGTGGANVLTF
TRBJ1-5,TRBV28,NA,TRBD1,TGTGCCAGCAGTACCGGGACAGCCCTTTTAAGCAATCAGCCCCAGCATTTT,CASSTGTALLSNQPQHF
TRBJ1-1,TRBV19,once,TRBD1,TGTGCCAGTAGTATGGGACAGGGGAACACTGAAGCTTTCTTT,CASSMGQGNTEAFF
TRBJ2-6,TRBV29-1,NA,NA,TGCAGCGTTGAGTCGACAGGTTTTGCTGGGGCCAACGTCCTGACTTTC,CSVESTGFAGANVLTF
TRBJ2-7,TRBV27,NA,NA,TGTGCCAGCAGTCACTCGCAGGGCGAGATCTCCTACGAGCAGTACTTC,CASSHSQGEISYEQYF
TRBJ2-3,TRBV10-2,NA,TRBD2,TGCGCCAGCAGTGAAAGGACTAGCGTCGATACGCAGTATTTT,CASSERTSVDTQYF
TRBJ1-1,TRBV7-2,NA,NA,TGTGCCAGCAGCCCCGACAGAGTGAACACTGAAGCTTTCTTT,CASSPDRVNTEAFF
TRBJ2-5,TRBV20-1,NA,NA,TGCAGTGCTAGACGTAAAGAGACCCAGTACTTC,CSARRKETQYF
TRBJ2-2,TRBV19,NA,TRBD1,TGTGCCAGTAGAGGGGGCCGGACGAACACCGGGGAGCTGTTTTTT,CASRGGRTNTGELFF
TRBJ2-1,TRBV27,NA,TRBD2,TGTGCCAGCAGTTTTGGGACTAGCGGGAGCAATGAGCAGTTCTTC,CASSFGTSGSNEQFF
TRBJ2-2,TRBV7-2,NA,NA,TGTGCCAGCAGATTAGCGTACGGGGCGAACACCGGGGAGCTGTTTTTT,CASRLAYGANTGELFF
TRBJ1-2,TRBV7-2,NA,NA,TGTGCCAGCAGCTTAGAACGGAACTATGGCTACACCTTC,CASSLERNYGYTF
TRBJ2-7,TRBV28,few,TRBD2,TGTGCCAGCAGTCCAGGGTTTAGCGGGACGACCTACGAGCAGTACTTC,CASSPGFSGTTYEQYF
TRBJ2-2,TRBV30,once,NA,TGTGCCTGGATCGTGGGCAGTAACACCGGGGAGCTGTTTTTT,CAWIVGSNTGELFF
TRBJ2-3,TRBV7-2,NA,TRBD2,TGTGCCAGCAGCAGACTAGCGGGAGGTTCAAATACGCAGTATTTT,CASSRLAGGSNTQYF
TRBJ1-1,TRBV28,NA,TRBD1,TGTGCCAGCAGTGAGGCAGGGGGAGGAACTGAAGCTTTCTTT,CASSEAGGGTEAFF
TRBJ1-1,TRBV5-1,few,TRBD1,TGCGCCAGCAGGTTAGGGACAGCCACGAGCACTGAAGCTTTCTTT,CASRLGTATSTEAFF
TRBJ2-1,TRBV7-8,NA,NA,TGTGCCAGCAGCTCATCGGGGGTCTTCAACAATGAGCAGTTCTTC,CASSSSGVFNNEQFF